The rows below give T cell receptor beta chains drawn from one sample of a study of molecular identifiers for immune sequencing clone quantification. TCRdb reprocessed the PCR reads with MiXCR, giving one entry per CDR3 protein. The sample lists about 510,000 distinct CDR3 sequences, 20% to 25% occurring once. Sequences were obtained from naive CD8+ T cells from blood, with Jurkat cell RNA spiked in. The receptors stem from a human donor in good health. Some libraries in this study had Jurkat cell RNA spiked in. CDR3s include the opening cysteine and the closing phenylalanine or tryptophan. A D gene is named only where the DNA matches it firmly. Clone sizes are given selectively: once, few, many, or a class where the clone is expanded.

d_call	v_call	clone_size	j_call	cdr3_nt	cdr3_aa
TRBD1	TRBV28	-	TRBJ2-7	TGTGCCAGCAGTTTAGGGTACCCGGGACAGCAAATATCCTACGAGCAGCACTTC	CASSLGYPGQQISYEQHF
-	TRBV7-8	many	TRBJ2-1	TGTGCCAGCAGCTTAGCGGGGGTTGGCAATGAGCAGTTCTTC	CASSLAGVGNEQFF
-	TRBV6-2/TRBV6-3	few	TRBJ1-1	TGTGCCAGCAGCCCCCAGGGGTTTGAAGCTTTCTTT	CASSPQGFEAFF
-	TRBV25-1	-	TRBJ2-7	TGTGCCAGTCGGTCCGGGCAGGGGATCTACGAGCAGTACTTC	CASRSGQGIYEQYF
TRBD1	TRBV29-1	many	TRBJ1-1	TGCAGCGCCCAGACAGGGGGCATTGGAGCTTTCTTT	CSAQTGGIGAFF
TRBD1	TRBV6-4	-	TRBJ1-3	TGTGCCAGCAGCCACAGGGGAAACTCTGGAAACACCATATATTTT	CASSHRGNSGNTIYF
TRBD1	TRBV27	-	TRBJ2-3	TGTGCCAGCAGTATCGGGACAGCAAGCACAGATACGCAGTATTTT	CASSIGTASTDTQYF
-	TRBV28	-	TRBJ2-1	TGTGCCAGCAGTTTTGTGAGCGGAAGCAATGAGCAGTTCTTC	CASSFVSGSNEQFF
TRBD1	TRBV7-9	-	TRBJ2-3	TGTGCCAGCAGCTTAGCATTAGGCAGGGGGTCCACAGATACGCAGTATTTT	CASSLALGRGSTDTQYF
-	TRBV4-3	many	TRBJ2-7	TGCGCCAGCAGCCAAGACGGGTCAACCTACGAGCAGTACTTC	CASSQDGSTYEQYF
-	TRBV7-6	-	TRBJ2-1	TGTGCCAGCAGCTTCATTCTAGCGGAGGGGGGTGAGCAGTTCTTC	CASSFILAEGGEQFF
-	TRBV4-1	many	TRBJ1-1	TGCGCCAGCAGCCAATCGTTGGTCTCGAACACTGAAGCTTTCTTT	CASSQSLVSNTEAFF
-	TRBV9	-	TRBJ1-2	TGTGCCAGCAGCGTAGAGTTTGACGAACACTATGGCTACACCTTC	CASSVEFDEHYGYTF
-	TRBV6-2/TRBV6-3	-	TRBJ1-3	TGTGCCAGCAGTTCTGCGGCAGGGATTCGTTACTCTGGAAACACCATATATTTT	CASSSAAGIRYSGNTIYF
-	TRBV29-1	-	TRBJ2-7	TGCAGCGTTGCTGGGGCAGGGGTCGGGGAGCAGTACTTC	CSVAGAGVGEQYF
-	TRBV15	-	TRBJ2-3	TGTGCCACCAGCAATCTAAGGACTACTAGCACAGATACGCAGTATTTT	CATSNLRTTSTDTQYF
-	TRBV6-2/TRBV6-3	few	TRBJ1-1	TGTGCCAGCAGTTACCCTTCGGGGTGGCCCGGACAATATTTT	CASSYPSGWPGQYF
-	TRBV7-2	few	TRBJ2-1	TGTGCCAGCAGCTTAGAGGCGGGACAACTCAATGAGCAGTTCTTC	CASSLEAGQLNEQFF
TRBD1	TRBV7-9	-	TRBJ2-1	TGTGCCAGCCAGCCGCAGGGGGCGACGAATGAGCAGTTCTTC	CASQPQGATNEQFF